The 10 T cell receptor beta chains given below trace back to one sample, sequenced in a study of blood T cells in healthy people across ages. Together with a sample-barcoded 5' primer, a J-beta primer mix was included in a second PCR lasting 7 to 11 cycles. Each CDR3 protein is one row after TCRdb ran MiXCR on the 5' RACE reads. The repertoire holds around 990,000 distinct CDR3 sequences, with around 25% as singletons. These data were also reused for a study on T cells of mothers and their children.

The material sequenced was blood. The source of these receptors is a girl aged 2-10 years in good health.

This chain connects TRBV7-9 to TRBJ1-1, with TRBD1 matching over 8 bases. With V trimmed by 0 bases and J by 0 bases, 6 bases remained unmatched. From germline, CDR1 is SEHNR and CDR2 FQNEAQ (reference sequence). This CDR3 region has 17 residues. The CDR3 reads CASSLAGQGLMNTEAFF. The DNA of the CDR3 is TGTGCCAGCAGCTTAGCCGGACAGGGTCTTATGAACACTGAAGCTTTCTTT.

This clonotype was counted only a few times. The chain employs TRBV5-8 and TRBJ2-5; the D gene is possibly TRBD2 (6 bases). CDR1 is SGHTS, CDR2 YDEGEE, per germline. The CDR3 extends over 15 amino acids. V lost 3 bases and J 4 bases, leaving 16 bases between the germline ends. In DNA form, the CDR3 reads TGTGCCAGCAGCTCCGTTCAGACTAGAGGAGAGACCCAGTACTTC. Protein product: CASSSVQTRGETQYF.

The rearrangement uses TRBV13 and TRBJ2-1; no definite D call. The CDR3 length is 15 residues. Per germline, CDR1 PRHDT and CDR2 FYEKMQ (reference sequence). Trimming cost V 1 base and J 11 bases, with 18 bases left between them. The CDR3, as DNA: TGTGCCAGCAGCTTAGAGATTTCAGGAAATAATAAGCAGTTCTTC. Its translation: CASSLEISGNNKQFF.

This chain links TRBV4-3 with TRBJ2-1; 10 nucleotides agree with TRBD2. CDR1 and CDR2 (germline): LGHNA, YSLEER. With 1 base clipped from V and 8 bases from J, the junction kept 8 bases outside the gene matches. The length of the CDR3 is 16 residues. In nucleotides, the CDR3 is TGCGCCAGCAGCCAAGGTGTTCTAGCGGGGGATGATGAGCAGTTCTTC. It translates to CASSQGVLAGDDEQFF.

This clonotype showed up just a few times. The chain couples TRBV10-3 to TRBJ2-2, with 7 nucleotides matching TRBD2. The CDR3 loop spans 15 amino acids. Germline-derived CDR1 and CDR2 are ENHRY and SYGVKD. V was pared by 6 bases and J by 5 bases, with 9 bases of the junction left unmatched. Written as DNA, the CDR3 is TGTGCCATCAGGGCTAGCGGATTTGGGACCGGGGAGCTGTTTTTT. This sequence encodes CAIRASGFGTGELFF.

A note on this clonotype: This sequence may be a read error, since a much larger clone differs from it by one base. V is TRBV20-1 and J is TRBJ2-3, with D possibly being TRBD1 (5 bases). The CDR3 consists of 14 residues. The V gene lost 5 bases and the J gene lost 4 bases, with 16 bases spanning the gap. From germline, CDR1 is DFQATT and CDR2 SNEGSKA (reference sequence). DNA for the CDR3: TGCAGTGCTTGTCAGGGTTTCCTGGCAGATACGCAGTATTTT. This encodes CSACQGFLADTQYF.

The V and J genes are TRBV29-1 and TRBJ1-1; 7 bases are a match to TRBD1. With V trimmed by 5 bases and J by 7 bases, 7 bases remained unmatched. The germline CDR1 and CDR2 sequences are SQVTM and ANQGSEA. This CDR3 has 12 amino acids. The CDR3 coding sequence is TGCAGCGTTAAGACAGGGTCTATTGAAGCTTTCTTT. The encoded protein is CSVKTGSIEAFF.

The V and J genes are TRBV5-1 and TRBJ2-3, with 8 bases fitting TRBD2. The CDR3 loop spans 15 amino acids. The V and J ends lost 5 bases and 6 bases, in that order; junction bases with no gene match: 11. Germline V gives CDR1 SGHRS, CDR2 YFSETQ. CDR3 loop: CASRTGTRGSDTQYF. The CDR3 DNA sequence: TGCGCCAGCAGGACCGGGACTAGAGGGTCGGATACGCAGTATTTT.

This clonotype was counted between two and nine times. The chain recombines TRBV20-1 with TRBJ1-4; the D is unclear. Germline V gene data show CDR1 as DFQATT and CDR2 as SNEGSKA (reference sequence). This CDR3 spans 13 amino acids. V lost 3 bases and J 7 bases, leaving 12 bases between the germline ends. CDR3: CSARNIATEKLFF. CDR3 nucleotide sequence: TGCAGTGCTAGGAACATAGCTACTGAAAAACTGTTTTTT.

CDR3 nucleotides: TGTGCCAGCTCGCCGGGACTAGCGGGAGATATCGAGCAGTACTTC. Translated: CASSPGLAGDIEQYF. The rearrangement joins TRBV18 to TRBJ2-1; 14 bases are a match to TRBD2. The J call may be wrong; the DNA end is better matched by TRBJ2-7. Germline V CDR1 and CDR2: KGHSH, LQKENI. The CDR3 totals 15 residues.